One sample yielded the 32 T cell receptor beta chains listed below, sequenced in a study of T-cell reconstitution after alpha-beta-depleted transplantation in children (TCRdb year 2016). In light of the paper, this sample's treatment or condition label describes: allogeneic hematopoietic cell transplantation with graft depleted of TCRalphabeta T cells and CD19 B cells. The library was built by means of PCR. Sequencing was performed on an Illumina HiSeq 2500. Molecular barcoding was employed in the preparation of TCR libraries, with unique molecular identifiers being used to normalize TCRbeta repertoire quantification. Starting from the raw public reads, TCRdb applied fastp trimming at Q25, assembled clones with MiXCR and retained in-frame beta chains. A single entry per CDR3 protein holds the most common genes and DNA from its merged rows. The sample has about 110,000 distinct CDR3 sequences on record, 5% to 8% of them singletons. The leading ten clones occupy approximately 25% of the sample.

The sequenced sample was PBMCs, mostly from graft donor cells, obtained 360 days after TCRalphabeta/CD19-depleted stem cell transplant. These receptors came from a male patient aged 2 to 10 who had a stem cell transplant for acute lymphoblastic leukemia, so the T cells may come from the graft donor.

This clonotype appeared many times. V gene TRBV12-3 or TRBV12-4 combines with J gene TRBJ2-1; no firm D call. The CDR3 is 13 amino acids. Trimming took 7 bases from V and 6 from J, leaving 13 bases between them. The CDR3 protein is CASTPSLSNEQFF. In DNA form, the CDR3 reads TGTGCCAGCACCCCCTCATTGAGCAATGAGCAGTTCTTC.

This clonotype has only a few counts. The chain carries TRBV28 and TRBJ1-1; maybe TRBD1 (6 bases). This CDR3 has 12 amino acids. The germline V gene encodes CDR1 MDHEN and CDR2 SYDVKM. V lost 5 bases and J lost 6, with 10 bases in between. The CDR3 loop reads CASSAQGPEAFF. CDR3 sequence (DNA): TGTGCCAGCAGTGCACAGGGCCCTGAAGCTTTCTTT.

This clonotype came up a few times. The chain joins TRBV10-1 to TRBJ2-1; 12 nucleotides align to TRBD2. CDR3 length equals 18 residues. The junction had 11 bases not matched to a gene; V was cut back by 3 bases and J by 5 bases. Germline lookup yields CDR1 WNHNN and CDR2 SYGVQD (reference sequence). CDR3 sequence (DNA): TGCGCCAGCAGTGATTCCGGGGGATGGACTAGCGGGGACAATGAGCAGTTCTTC. Protein sequence: CASSDSGGWTSGDNEQFF.

This clonotype was seen repeatedly, ten times or more. The chain carries TRBV10-3 and TRBJ2-2; a weak D match, TRBD2 (5 bases). Per germline, CDR1 ENHRY and CDR2 SYGVKD. V dropped 2 bases and J dropped 11 bases, with 6 bases sitting between them. The CDR3 sequence is 11 residues long. CDR3: CAISEEGELFF. The CDR3 DNA reads TGTGCCATCAGTGAGGAGGGAGAGCTGTTTTTT.

A few counts support this clonotype. V is TRBV7-9 and J is TRBJ2-1, with TRBD1 matching 8 bases. Trimming cost V 5 bases and J 6 bases; bases outside gene matches: 9. The germline CDR1 and CDR2 sequences are SEHNR and FQNEAQ (reference sequence). This CDR3 is built from 15 residues. The CDR3 loop reads CASSAAGTGRNEQFF. In DNA, the CDR3 is TGTGCCAGCAGCGCAGCCGGGACAGGACGCAATGAGCAGTTCTTC.

This clonotype showed up many times. J is TRBJ2-2 and V is TRBV5-1; D is ambiguous. This CDR3 is built from 13 residues. The germline gives CDR1 SGHRS, CDR2 YFSETQ. V lost 2 bases and J lost 3, with 5 bases in between. CDR3 sequence (DNA): TGCGCCAGCAGCTTCGTCCACACCGGGGAGCTGTTTTTT. Its protein is CASSFVHTGELFF.

This clonotype appeared many times. The V and J genes are TRBV28 and TRBJ2-7; D uncertain. CDR3 length equals 13 residues. V shed 5 bases and J shed 2 bases, with 10 bases lying between them. The germline V gene has CDR1 MDHEN and CDR2 SYDVKM. This CDR3 reads CASSLLQTYEQYF. CDR3 DNA sequence: TGTGCCAGCAGTCTCCTTCAAACCTACGAGCAGTACTTC.

In the case of this clonotype: A read error is possible here, since a much larger clone lies one base away. This sequence joins TRBV7-9 and TRBJ2-1; D unclear. The germline gives CDR1 SEHNR, CDR2 FQNEAQ (reference sequence). The CDR3 totals 14 residues. The CDR3 is CAGSLWARRDEQFF. The DNA of the CDR3 is TGTGCCGGCAGCTTATGGGCTCGGCGAGACGAGCAGTTCTTC.

This clonotype was detected many times. V usage is TRBV7-9 and J usage is TRBJ2-7, with a tentative D call TRBD2 (7 bases). V dropped 5 bases and J dropped 7 bases, with 12 bases sitting between them. Germline V gene lookup returns CDR1 SEHNR and CDR2 FQNEAQ (reference sequence). CDR3 length equals 12 residues. DNA for the CDR3: TGTGCCAGCAGCACAGGGACTACGGAGCAGTACTTC. It specifies CASSTGTTEQYF.

Ten or more counts support this clonotype. The chain employs TRBV7-9 and TRBJ2-7; D perhaps matches TRBD1 (5 bases). Trimming cost V 8 bases and J 3 bases, with 8 bases left between them. This CDR3 is built from 11 residues. Germline V gene lookup returns CDR1 SEHNR and CDR2 FQNEAQ (reference sequence). Here the CDR3 reads CASGADYEQYF. CDR3 coding DNA: TGTGCCAGCGGGGCAGACTACGAGCAGTACTTC. Combining the CDR3 with reference TRBV7-9 and TRBJ2-7 gives the whole variable domain DTGVSQNPRHKITKRGQNVTFRCDPISEHNRLYWYRQTLGQGPEFLTYFQNEAQLEKSRLLSDRFSAERPKGSFSTLEIQRTEQGDSAMYLCASGADYEQYFGPGTRLTVT.

This clonotype showed up many times. The chain is built from TRBV7-2 and TRBJ2-4; 7 bases line up with TRBD1. CDR1 is SGHTA and CDR2 is FQGNSA in the germline V gene. J was trimmed by 7 bases and V by 1 base; bases with no gene match: 7. The CDR3 length is 15 residues. CDR3 region: CASSLEGARGNIQYF. In nucleotides, the CDR3 is TGTGCCAGCAGCTTAGAGGGTGCCAGGGGGAACATTCAGTACTTC.

The rearrangement joins TRBV5-6 to TRBJ2-1; possible D gene TRBD1, 6 bases. Germline loops: CDR1 SGHDT, CDR2 YYEEEE. This CDR3 contains 14 residues. V lost 3 bases and J lost 7, with 14 bases in between. The CDR3 spells CASSYGTRGNEQFF. The CDR3 region has the DNA TGTGCCAGCAGCTACGGGACAAGGGGGAATGAGCAGTTCTTC. The full variable domain, its missing parts supplied by reference TRBV5-6 and TRBJ2-1, is DAGVTQSPTHLIKTRGQQVTLRCSPKSGHDTVSWYQQALGQGPQFIFQYYEEEERQRGNFPDRFSGHQFPNYSSELNVNALLLGDSALYLCASSYGTRGNEQFFGPGTRLTVL.

The CDR3 DNA sequence: TGTGCCAGCAGCTTAAAACTCGCGGGGCCGGGCAATGAGCAGTTCTTC. Protein product: CASSLKLAGPGNEQFF. The rearrangement uses TRBV11-2 and TRBJ2-1, with D perhaps matching TRBD2 (6 bases). The CDR3 has 16 amino acids. Looked up from germline, CDR1 is SGHAT and CDR2 is FQNNGV. V was clipped by 2 bases and J by 6 bases, with 17 bases between them. Filled out from reference TRBV11-2 and TRBJ2-1, the complete variable domain reads EAGVAQSPRYKIIEKRQSVAFWCNPISGHATLYWYQQILGQGPKLLIQFQNNGVVDDSQLPKDRFSAERLKGVDSTLKIQPAKLEDSAVYLCASSLKLAGPGNEQFFGPGTRLTVL.

The sample holds many counts of this clonotype. This chain connects TRBV18 to TRBJ2-1, with 8 bases that match TRBD2. There are 16 residues in the CDR3. From germline, CDR1 is KGHSH and CDR2 LQKENI. After removal of 2 bases from V and 4 bases from J, the junction contained 7 bases not matched to a gene. The DNA for the CDR3 is TGTGCCAGCTCACCAGACATAGCGGGGTTTTACAATGAGCAGTTCTTC. Protein product: CASSPDIAGFYNEQFF.

This clonotype was counted many times. The CDR3 protein is CAISESEGSNSPLHF. The CDR3 DNA reads as TGTGCCATCAGTGAGTCGGAGGGGTCCAATTCACCCCTCCACTTT. The chain couples TRBV10-3 to TRBJ1-6, with D possibly being TRBD1 (5 bases). CDR3 length: 15 residues. The germline V gene encodes CDR1 ENHRY and CDR2 SYGVKD. V lost 0 bases, J lost 7 bases, and 10 bases lay in between.

This clonotype has a count of ten or more. This sequence joins TRBV20-1 and TRBJ2-1; D is unclear. The V end lost 0 bases, the J end lost 6 bases, and 24 bases lay between the germline ends. The CDR3 is made up of 18 amino acids. Germline lookup yields CDR1 DFQATT and CDR2 SNEGSKA (reference sequence). The CDR3 sequence: CSARDPAKGSPPTNEQFF. CDR3 DNA: TGCAGTGCTAGAGATCCGGCTAAGGGATCTCCACCCACCAATGAGCAGTTCTTC.

This clonotype was recorded at least ten times. This rearrangement joins TRBV9 to TRBJ2-3; D remains unclear. The CDR3 sequence is 13 residues long. The germline gives CDR1 SGDLS, CDR2 YYNGEE. The V end lost 4 bases, the J end lost 4 bases, and 10 bases lay between the germline ends. CDR3 DNA: TGTGCCAGCAGCTCCCTCCGGGCAGATACGCAGTATTTT. Encoded protein: CASSSLRADTQYF.

This clonotype came up many times. The V gene is TRBV4-3, the J gene TRBJ1-4; 10 bases agree with TRBD1. This CDR3 region has 17 residues. The V segment lost 4 bases and the J segment 4 bases; nucleotides outside the gene matches: 9. The germline gives CDR1 LGHNA, CDR2 YSLEER. The CDR3 sequence is CASSRDRGFRGNEKLFF. The CDR3 DNA sequence: TGCGCCAGCAGCCGGGACAGGGGATTTCGGGGTAATGAAAAACTGTTTTTT.

This rearrangement joins TRBV14 to TRBJ2-7; D may be TRBD1 (5 bases). Trimming left V 4 bases short and J 2 bases short, with 9 bases between. Looked up from germline, CDR1 is SGHDN and CDR2 is FVKESK. The CDR3 spans 13 residues. In nucleotides, the CDR3 is TGTGCCAGCAGCCTTAGACAGACCTACGAGCAGTACTTC. This encodes CASSLRQTYEQYF.

The sample holds many counts of this clonotype. CDR3 coding DNA: TGTGCCAGCAGTTACCGCCTCAGGGTTGGTGAGCAGTTCTTC. Translated, it gives CASSYRLRVGEQFF. The V gene is TRBV6-5, the J gene TRBJ2-1; a possible D gene is TRBD1 (5 bases). This CDR3 has 14 amino acids. V dropped 2 bases and J dropped 9 bases, with 14 bases sitting between them. Germline V gene sequence: CDR1 MNHEY, CDR2 SVGAGI.

This clonotype was detected only a few times. This chain links TRBV7-2 with TRBJ2-3; 10 bases fit TRBD2. Unmatched junction bases numbered 3, after V lost 2 bases and J lost 1 base. The CDR3 covers 16 residues. Looked up from germline, CDR1 is SGHTA and CDR2 is FQGNSA. The chain's CDR3 is CASSLRAGGGTDTQYF. The CDR3 DNA follows: TGTGCCAGCAGCTTAAGAGCGGGGGGGGGCACAGATACGCAGTATTTT.

Ten or more counts support this clonotype. CDR3 sequence (DNA): TGCGCCAGCAGCTTGGCCAGTATCTATGGCTACACCTTC. Protein sequence: CASSLASIYGYTF. The genes are TRBV5-1 and TRBJ1-2; D unclear. V gave up 0 bases and J gave up 4 bases, with 7 bases separating them. Germline V gene data show CDR1 as SGHRS and CDR2 as YFSETQ. CDR3 length: 13 residues.

This clonotype showed up many times. This chain links TRBV4-3 with TRBJ2-3; TRBD2 is a possible D gene (5 bases). The CDR3 totals 17 residues. CDR1 is LGHNA and CDR2 is YSLEER in the germline V gene. Trimming stripped 0 bases from V and 0 bases from J, with 13 bases between. CDR3 region: CASSQEGVWDSTDTQYF. The CDR3 region has the DNA TGCGCCAGCAGCCAAGAGGGAGTTTGGGATAGCACAGATACGCAGTATTTT.

This clonotype came up a few times. V gene TRBV25-1 combines with J gene TRBJ2-2; 9 bases are shared with TRBD2. The V gene's germline CDR1 is MGHDK and CDR2 SYGVNS. The ends lost 0 bases at V and 8 bases at J; junction bases unmatched: 13. CDR3 size: 18 residues. CDR3 sequence (DNA): TGTGCCAGCAGTGAATATATGGGCAGCGGGAGGTCCCTGGGGGAGCTGTTTTTT. Translating gives CASSEYMGSGRSLGELFF.

This clonotype has at least ten counts. The chain combines TRBV9 with TRBJ2-1; 8 bases are shared with TRBD2. V gave up 0 bases and J gave up 8 bases; unmatched junction bases: 7. Germline CDR1 is SGDLS and CDR2 is YYNGEE. CDR3 length equals 15 residues. The CDR3: CASSVGAGERDEQFF. In nucleotides, the CDR3 is TGTGCCAGCAGCGTAGGAGCGGGAGAACGGGATGAGCAGTTCTTC.

This clonotype occurred a few times. V is TRBV2 and J is TRBJ1-2, with TRBD1 matching 9 bases. Germline V gene sequence: CDR1 SNHLY, CDR2 FYNNEI. V dropped 1 base and J dropped 7; count of bases not matched to a gene: 10. The CDR3 sequence is 16 residues long. This CDR3 is CASSEESGTGTTGYTF. Written as DNA, the CDR3 is TGTGCCAGCAGTGAAGAGTCCGGGACAGGGACCACTGGCTACACCTTC.

The CDR3 is CASSVPLEVEYF. The DNA of the CDR3 is TGCGCCAGCAGTGTACCCTTAGAGGTGGAATACTTC. This chain connects TRBV10-1 to TRBJ2-4; no reliable D call. The germline gives CDR1 WNHNN, CDR2 SYGVQD (reference sequence). V dropped 4 bases and J dropped 16 bases, with 17 bases sitting between them. This CDR3 has 12 amino acids.

This clonotype has more than one count but fewer than ten. The chain employs TRBV6-5 and TRBJ1-6; D is undetermined. This CDR3 is built from 15 residues. V was trimmed by 0 bases and J by 7 bases, leaving 10 bases between them. Germline CDR1 MNHEY, CDR2 SVGAGI. CDR3: CASSYSISPNSPLHF. The CDR3 region has the DNA TGTGCCAGCAGTTACTCGATAAGCCCGAATTCACCCCTCCACTTT.

This clonotype was picked up many times. V and J are TRBV9 and TRBJ2-2; D unclear. The CDR3 contains 14 residues. The germline V gene encodes CDR1 SGDLS and CDR2 YYNGEE. The germline V and J ends were trimmed by 0 bases and 3 bases, with 6 bases remaining between them. The CDR3 coding sequence is TGTGCCAGCAGCGTAGGCCAGCACACCGGGGAGCTGTTTTTT. Amino acids: CASSVGQHTGELFF.

The table lists this clonotype with many counts. This chain uses TRBV11-2 with TRBJ2-7; tentatively, D is TRBD1 or TRBD2 (5 bases each). The CDR3 loop spans 15 amino acids. The V end was cut by 3 bases, the J end by 3 bases, with 15 bases between. The germline gives CDR1 SGHAT, CDR2 FQNNGV. In nucleotides, the CDR3 is TGTGCCAGCAGCTTGTATGAGGGGCAGGTCTACGAGCAGTACTTC. Translating gives CASSLYEGQVYEQYF.

This clonotype has ten or more counts. The chain is built from TRBV10-3 and TRBJ2-6; D ambiguous. Trimming shortened V by 6 bases and J by 0 bases, and 24 bases separated the two germline ends. The CDR3 runs to 20 residues. CDR1 is ENHRY, CDR2 SYGVKD, per germline. In nucleotides, the CDR3 is TGTGCCATCAGGGGCTGGTTCGCGAACCCTACTATCTCTGGGGCCAACGTCCTGACTTTC. Protein product: CAIRGWFANPTISGANVLTF.

This clonotype was seen more than once but under ten times. The chain recombines TRBV9 with TRBJ2-7; possibly TRBD1 for D (5 bases). This CDR3 spans 14 amino acids. Deletions cut 4 bases from V and 2 bases from J, with 13 bases between. Germline CDR1 and CDR2: SGDLS and YYNGEE. CDR3 bases: TGTGCCAGCAGCCTCTCCACAGGAGCCTACGAGCAGTACTTC. Translated: CASSLSTGAYEQYF.